This T cell receptor beta chain was recorded in a study of blood T cell repertoires in COVID-19. In the study overall: Nucleic acid was either cDNA or gDNA, and it came from T cells, B-cell-depleted T cells, or PBMCs.

J was trimmed by 5 bases and V by 3 bases; bases with no gene match: 16. There are 20 residues in the CDR3. In germline, CDR1 is MDHEN, CDR2 SYDVKM. Methods used by the authors: The assay estimated nucleated cells by amplifying reference gene primers. Sequenced by immunoSEQ multiplex PCR; TCRdb stores in-frame clones only, minus some. The D gene and trimming were derived from the DNA, and the V and J assignments and clone size from that table. The table shows more than 250,000 clones, with approximately 86% occurring only once. Two consecutive negative NP/OP PCR tests, clearance, or resolved symptoms defined Cohort 3 recovery.

The sequenced sample was PBMCs or T cells enriched from blood (not recorded which). The rearrangement joins TRBV28 to TRBJ2-7; 16 nucleotides align to TRBD2. The origin of this receptor is a woman aged 18 to 35 who had recovered from COVID-19. The CDR3 region has the DNA TGTGCCAGCAGTTTTGAGTTTCCGGGACTAGCGGGAGGGCCGGTCCACGAGCAGTACTTC. Translating it yields CASSFEFPGLAGGPVHEQYF.